The text below deals with one T cell receptor (beta chain). The target antigen is unknown. Separate from the roughly 630-subject first cohort was the 120-subject validation cohort, to which the donors belonged. Trimming shortened V by 6 bases and J by 6 bases, and 15 bases separated the two germline ends. CDR1 is SQVTM, CDR2 ANQGSEA, per germline. This CDR3 region has 13 residues. This record comes from a study of cytomegalovirus exposure and HLA in healthy donors. Overall study: According to later analysis, the same platform produced the approximately 120 validation and approximately 700 first-cohort repertoires.

TCRdb keeps only in-frame clones here, not all; method: immunoSEQ multiplex PCR. The table records around 130,000 clones, nearly 90% of them present only once. Findings of the study overall: High sensitivity and specificity were reportedly achieved when the classifier diagnosed cytomegalovirus status. The finding came from a later analysis; first-cohort TCR clusters tended to co-occur in the roughly 120 validation repertoires.

The source of this sequence is a man aged 25 to 45 in good health and CMV-seronegative. This chain connects TRBV29-1 to TRBJ2-1, with a tentative D call TRBD2 (5 bases). Sequencing input: PBMCs. The CDR3 DNA sequence: TGCAGCGTCGCTCGCCCGGGGTTCAATGAGCAGTTCTTC. Encoded protein: CSVARPGFNEQFF.